These 26 T cell receptor beta chains originate from one sample sequenced in a study of shared T cell receptors in the human thymus. Using immunoSEQ multiplex PCR, the repertoire was profiled, and TCRdb retains in-frame clones only, with some absent. This table has hundreds of thousands of clones, 80% to 90% appearing once. These data were also filed under a second study, of human thymus T cells.

Sequenced: thymocytes. These receptor sequences come from a boy younger than two with a congenital heart defect.

The chain couples TRBV5-1 to TRBJ2-7, with 8 positions matching TRBD2. The V gene end was trimmed by 4 bases and the J gene end by 6 bases; junction bases not matched to a gene: 12. Germline CDR1 is SGHRS and CDR2 is YFSETQ. This CDR3 is 15 amino acids long. This chain's CDR3 is CASSVTSDKGLEQYF. CDR3 in DNA: TGCGCCAGCAGCGTGACTAGCGACAAGGGGCTCGAGCAGTACTTC.

For this clone: This same CDR3 is encoded by further DNA sequences in the sample. This rearrangement joins TRBV28 to TRBJ2-5; no clear D. This CDR3 region has 12 residues. Trimming stripped 5 bases from V and 5 bases from J, with 9 bases between. CDR1 and CDR2 from the germline V gene are MDHEN and SYDVKM. CDR3 sequence reads: CASSRVLETQYF. In DNA, the CDR3 is TGTGCCAGCAGTCGCGTTTTGGAGACCCAGTACTTC.

This chain connects TRBV6-4 to TRBJ1-1, with D uncertain. This CDR3 comprises 13 residues. The germline V gene encodes CDR1 MRHNA and CDR2 SNTAGT. Trimming removed 4 bases from V and 11 bases from J, with 17 bases in between. The CDR3 coding sequence is TGTGCCAGCAGTGTCCAGGCGGGGAGTCGGGCTTTCTTT. Encoded protein: CASSVQAGSRAFF.

The chain employs TRBV5-1 and TRBJ2-7; 9 bases are a match to TRBD2. CDR3 length: 17 amino acids. The V and J ends lost 0 bases and 3 bases, in that order; junction bases with no gene match: 10. In germline, CDR1 is SGHRS, CDR2 YFSETQ. The CDR3 DNA sequence: TGCGCCAGCAGCTTGGGACCCCCGGGACTAGCTTTCTACGAGCAGTACTTC. This encodes CASSLGPPGLAFYEQYF.

The V gene is TRBV6-5, the J gene TRBJ1-1; TRBD1 might be the D (5 bases). Germline assignment: CDR1 MNHEY and CDR2 SVGAGI. The CDR3 contains 14 residues. V was cut by 8 bases and J by 2 bases, with 15 bases left in between. CDR3 in DNA: TGTGCCAGCCGTCGGAGCGGGGGAAACACTGAAGCTTTCTTT. Protein sequence: CASRRSGGNTEAFF.

CDR3 sequence (DNA): TGCGCCAGCAGCCCAACGGTCCAAGAGACCCAGTACTTC. Protein sequence: CASSPTVQETQYF. V usage is TRBV5-1 and J usage is TRBJ2-5; D unclear. The CDR3 is made up of 13 amino acids. V was shortened by 4 bases and J by 1 base, with 8 bases between the two germline ends. From germline, CDR1 is SGHRS and CDR2 YFSETQ.

The chain carries TRBV6-5 and TRBJ2-5; D is possibly TRBD2 (5 bases). V gave up 6 bases and J gave up 1 base, with 15 bases separating them. Germline-derived CDR1 and CDR2 are MNHEY and SVGAGI. This CDR3 spans 15 amino acids. CDR3 amino acids: CASRPRVRAQETQYF. CDR3 nucleotide sequence: TGTGCCAGCAGACCCCGAGTGAGGGCCCAAGAGACCCAGTACTTC.

This clone was picked up one time. This rearrangement joins TRBV28 to TRBJ2-7; 7 bases align to TRBD1. V gave up 6 bases and J gave up 7 bases; unmatched junction bases: 18. Germline V gene lookup returns CDR1 MDHEN and CDR2 SYDVKM. The CDR3 is 16 amino acids. CDR3 in amino acids: CASRQQGSPRLREQYF. CDR3 DNA sequence: TGTGCCAGCAGGCAACAGGGGTCCCCACGACTAAGGGAGCAGTACTTC.

The chain employs TRBV7-8 and TRBJ2-2, with 7 bases that match TRBD2. V trimming: 7 bases; J trimming: 4 bases; junction bases outside the gene matches: 12. CDR3 length: 16 residues. Per the germline V gene, CDR1 is SGHVS and CDR2 is FQNEAQ. The CDR3 is CASTGRELDVTGELFF. The CDR3 coding sequence is TGTGCCAGCACGGGGCGGGAGCTCGATGTCACCGGGGAGCTGTTTTTT.

This clone occurred once. V gene TRBV19 combines with J gene TRBJ1-1; D remains ambiguous. Germline V gene sequence: CDR1 LNHDA, CDR2 SQIVND (reference sequence). There are 13 residues in the CDR3. V was shortened by 4 bases and J by 11 bases, with 17 bases between the two germline ends. The CDR3 spells CASSTYRSLKAFF. The CDR3 region has the DNA TGTGCCAGTAGTACCTATCGGTCCCTGAAGGCTTTCTTT.

The V call is TRBV27, the J call TRBJ1-3, with 7 bases matching TRBD1. This CDR3 has 17 residues. Germline CDR1 MNHEY, CDR2 SMNVEV (reference sequence). The ends lost 2 bases at V and 0 bases at J; junction bases unmatched: 7. CDR3 loop: CASSLDGTVSSGNTIYF. The CDR3, as DNA: TGTGCCAGCAGTTTAGACGGGACAGTCAGCTCTGGAAACACCATATATTTT.

The J gene is TRBJ2-1, the V gene TRBV2; 8 bases match TRBD2. Germline values: CDR1 SNHLY, CDR2 FYNNEI. The CDR3 is made up of 13 amino acids. For the CDR3, the DNA is TGTGGCCCCGGCGGACTAGCCTCCAATGAGCAGTTCTTC. Protein sequence: CGPGGLASNEQFF.

V usage is TRBV5-1 and J usage is TRBJ2-1; 7 bases map to TRBD1. Germline V lookup: CDR1 SGHRS, CDR2 YFSETQ. This CDR3 has 13 amino acids. Trimming at V came to 4 bases and at J to 5 bases, leaving 3 bases not matched to a gene. CDR3 in DNA: TGCGCCAGCAGCCTAGGGACAGACAATGAGCAGTTCTTC. It codes for CASSLGTDNEQFF.

This clone was counted once. The V call is TRBV5-4, the J call TRBJ1-3; TRBD1 might be the D (6 bases). The CDR3 length is 15 residues. V was clipped by 5 bases and J by 0 bases, with 12 bases between them. Germline CDR1 reads SGHNT; CDR2 reads YYREEE (reference sequence). Here the CDR3 reads CASRSDRHSGNTIYF. Written as DNA, the CDR3 is TGTGCCAGCAGATCAGACAGGCACTCTGGAAACACCATATATTTT.

This chain joins TRBV27 and TRBJ1-2; TRBD1 is a possible D gene (6 bases). CDR1 MNHEY and CDR2 SMNVEV come from the germline V gene (reference sequence). This CDR3 has 14 amino acids. V lost 3 bases to trimming and J lost 3 bases, with 11 bases between them. CDR3 DNA sequence: TGTGCCAGCAGTTTGGGGGCAGGGCACTATGGCTACACCTTC. Translation gives CASSLGAGHYGYTF.

V and J are TRBV30 and TRBJ2-2, with TRBD1 matching 12 bases. V shed 5 bases and J 7 bases; nucleotides not matched to a gene: 5. The length of the CDR3 is 14 residues. Germline values: CDR1 GTSNPN, CDR2 SVGIG (reference sequence). Here the CDR3 reads CAWAGTGGYGELFF. The CDR3, as DNA: TGTGCCTGGGCGGGGACAGGGGGCTACGGGGAGCTGTTTTTT.

The V call is TRBV29-1, the J call TRBJ1-5; D is possibly TRBD1 (6 bases). Per germline, CDR1 SQVTM and CDR2 ANQGSEA. This CDR3 is 14 amino acids long. V was cut by 7 bases and J by 0 bases, with 13 bases left in between. CDR3 coding DNA: TGCAGCGCCATCACAGGGAATAGCAATCAGCCCCAGCATTTT. Encoded protein: CSAITGNSNQPQHF.

This rearrangement joins TRBV7-8 to TRBJ2-6, with 9 bases fitting TRBD1. Unmatched junction bases numbered 9, after V lost 6 bases and J lost 0 bases. The CDR3 consists of 18 residues. Looked up from germline, CDR1 is SGHVS and CDR2 is FQNEAQ. The DNA for the CDR3 is TGTGCCAGCAGTCATAACAGGGGGCGAGTCTCTGGGGCCAACGTCCTGACTTTC. Its translation is CASSHNRGRVSGANVLTF. Combining the CDR3 with reference TRBV7-8 and TRBJ2-6 gives the whole variable domain GAGVSQSPRYKVAKRGQDVALRCDPISGHVSLFWYQQALGQGPEFLTYFQNEAQLDKSGLPSDRFFAERPEGSVSTLKIQRTQQEDSAVYLCASSHNRGRVSGANVLTFGAGSRLTVL.

The CDR3 DNA sequence: TGTGCCATCAGTCGGGACATAGCTAACTATGGCTACACCTTC. It is translated as CAISRDIANYGYTF. The rearrangement links TRBV10-3 to TRBJ1-2; D might be TRBD1 (6 bases). This CDR3 region has 14 residues. Germline V gives CDR1 ENHRY, CDR2 SYGVKD. Trimming removed 5 bases from V and 0 bases from J, with 10 bases in between.

The chain links TRBV27 to TRBJ2-3, with 9 bases that match TRBD1. The CDR3 is 15 amino acids. Germline assignment: CDR1 MNHEY and CDR2 SMNVEV (reference sequence). V lost 5 bases to trimming and J lost 3 bases; unmatched junction nucleotides: 6. CDR3 sequence reads: CASSHGQGRTDTQYF. Written as DNA, the CDR3 is TGTGCCAGCAGTCACGGACAGGGGAGGACAGATACGCAGTATTTT.

V is TRBV9 and J is TRBJ2-7; D may be TRBD1 (5 bases). The germline CDR1 and CDR2 sequences are SGDLS and YYNGEE. The CDR3 runs 15 residues. Trimming took off 4 bases at V and 3 bases at J, with 17 bases between the two ends. As DNA, the CDR3 is TGTGCCAGCAGCCGTGGTAGCCCCAGGGACTACGAGCAGTACTTC. It yields the protein CASSRGSPRDYEQYF.

The CDR3 bases are TGCGCCAGCAGCCAAGACAGACTAGCGGGAGTGAAAAGGGCCAAAAACATTCAGTACTTC. Translation: CASSQDRLAGVKRAKNIQYF. The chain joins TRBV4-3 to TRBJ2-4; TRBD2 matches 12 bases. Germline V gene sequence: CDR1 LGHNA, CDR2 YSLEER. Trimming took 0 bases from V and 1 from J; bases not matched to a gene: 10. This CDR3 contains 20 residues.

The V gene is TRBV4-1, the J gene TRBJ2-1; 10 nucleotides align to TRBD2. Germline values: CDR1 MGHRA, CDR2 YSYEKL. The trim removed 1 base at V and 3 bases at J, leaving 6 bases unmatched. The CDR3 sequence is 17 residues long. CDR3: CASSQVPLAGVYNEQFF. The CDR3 nucleotides are TGCGCCAGCAGCCAAGTCCCGCTAGCGGGAGTCTACAATGAGCAGTTCTTC.

V is TRBV6-5 and J is TRBJ2-3, with D tentatively TRBD2 (6 bases). CDR1 is MNHEY, CDR2 SVGAGI, per germline. CDR3 length: 16 amino acids. V dropped 2 bases and J dropped 1 base, with 13 bases sitting between them. CDR3 coding DNA: TGTGCCAGCAGTTACGGACCGGGAGAACGCACAGATACGCAGTATTTT. Amino acid sequence: CASSYGPGERTDTQYF.

The chain has TRBV4-2 and TRBJ1-5; TRBD1 agrees at 9 bases. The CDR3 runs to 20 residues. The V segment lost 1 base and the J segment 1 base; nucleotides outside the gene matches: 14. Germline V gene data show CDR1 as LGHNA and CDR2 as YNFKEQ. The CDR3 region has the DNA TGTGCCAGCAGCCAAGTTTTCCCTACCGGGACAGGGAACAGCAATCAGCCCCAGCATTTT. It specifies CASSQVFPTGTGNSNQPQHF.

This chain links TRBV27 with TRBJ1-2, with TRBD1 identical over 10 bases. Trimming at V came to 2 bases and at J to 0 bases, leaving 6 bases not matched to a gene. There are 17 residues in the CDR3. CDR1 and CDR2 from the germline V gene are MNHEY and SMNVEV (reference sequence). In DNA form, the CDR3 reads TGTGCCAGCAGTTTAAGCGGACAGGGGGACTCTAACTATGGCTACACCTTC. It encodes CASSLSGQGDSNYGYTF.